This record concerns one T cell receptor beta chain sequence. Peripheral blood, 9.5 to 10 milliliters per donor, was collected. Samples had at least 7 million PBMCs isolated from them. This sample is drawn from a study of blood T cells in healthy people across ages. Germline loops: CDR1 MNHNS, CDR2 SASEGT. Trimming removed 6 bases from V and 4 bases from J, with 13 bases in between. This CDR3 has 14 residues. A second PCR, run for roughly 7 to 12 cycles, used a sample-barcoded 5' primer plus a J-beta primer mix. Every cDNA molecule bore a tag from a template-switch adaptor containing 12 random nucleotides. TCRdb redid the calling of the 5' RACE reads with MiXCR, one entry per CDR3 protein. The profile shows about 1.8 million distinct CDR3 sequences, about 49% of them singletons.

The source is a middle-aged woman in good health. The V gene is TRBV6-1, the J gene TRBJ1-5; no firm D call. The sample taken for sequencing was blood. The CDR3: CASRITRQNQPQHF. The CDR3 bases are TGTGCCAGCAGGATCACAAGGCAGAATCAGCCCCAGCATTTT.